This TCR beta chain was observed in a study of blood T cell repertoires in COVID-19. Study details: Spain, Italy and the United States supplied samples that represented acute and convalescent COVID-19. Sources were T cells, B-cell-depleted T cells, or PBMCs; the material itself was cDNA or gDNA.

The CDR3 sequence is 13 residues long. Study processing details: Estimation of nucleated cell counts was performed using reference gene primer amplification. This table comes from immunoSEQ multiplex PCR, and its TCRdb copy is limited to in-frame clones, with some not included. V, J and clone size derive from that table, while D and trimming were established from the DNA sequence. The table shows approximately 50,000 clones, with around 83% occurring only once. The gene calls are TRBV21-1 and TRBJ2-7; TRBD2, as called in the table, went unchecked against the DNA. TRBV21-1 represents a pseudogene. The receptor comes from a man aged 55 to 70 with acute or convalescent COVID-19. What was sequenced was peripheral blood. The CDR3 DNA is TGTGCCAGCGTCAGACCGGTCCTAGGCGAGCAGTACTTC. Residues: CASVRPVLGEQYF.